These 10 T cell receptor beta chains came from one sample sequenced in a study of shared T cell receptors in the human thymus. Here immunoSEQ multiplex PCR was the method, and the copy in TCRdb shows in-frame clones only, minus some. The sample yields under 850,000 clones, around nine tenths seen once. This same sample was also taken into another study, of human thymus T cells.

The sample taken for sequencing was thymocytes. These receptors all come from a boy younger than two with a congenital heart defect.

The rearrangement uses TRBV10-3 and TRBJ2-7; perhaps TRBD1 as D (6 bases). V gave up 2 bases and J gave up 4 bases, with 15 bases separating them. Germline V gene sequence: CDR1 ENHRY, CDR2 SYGVKD. This CDR3 is built from 15 residues. Here the CDR3 DNA reads TGTGCCATCAGTGAGGGCGAAGGGGGAAGGTACGAGCAGTACTTC. Translation: CAISEGEGGRYEQYF.

The chain joins TRBV21-1 to TRBJ1-2; the table calls TRBD1, which could not be checked here. TRBV21-1 is a pseudogene segment. The CDR3 sequence is 12 residues long. CDR3 sequence reads: CATLQGHYGYTF. The CDR3 DNA follows: TGTGCCACCCTACAGGGCCACTATGGCTACACCTTC.

This chain links TRBV27 with TRBJ2-3; 8 bases match TRBD1. Germline-derived CDR1 and CDR2 are MNHEY and SMNVEV (reference sequence). V lost 7 bases and J lost 0; bases outside the gene matches: 3. CDR3 length: 14 amino acids. The CDR3 bases are TGTGCCAGCATGAGGACAGGGAGCACAGATACGCAGTATTTT. It yields the protein CASMRTGSTDTQYF.

The chain uses TRBV19 and TRBJ2-2; the D gene is possibly TRBD1 (5 bases). The germline V gene has CDR1 LNHDA and CDR2 SQIVND (reference sequence). The CDR3 extends over 15 amino acids. V was trimmed by 7 bases and J by 0 bases, leaving 12 bases between them. This CDR3 is CASTPGLPNTGELFF. In DNA form, the CDR3 reads TGTGCCAGTACCCCAGGGCTCCCGAACACCGGGGAGCTGTTTTTT.

This chain uses TRBV2 with TRBJ2-5; 13 bases align to TRBD2. V lost 4 bases to trimming and J lost 2 bases; unmatched junction nucleotides: 4. The CDR3 is 16 residues long. Germline V gene lookup returns CDR1 SNHLY and CDR2 FYNNEI. The CDR3 DNA sequence: TGTGCCAGCAGTGCCGGACTAGCGGGAGTTCAAGAGACCCAGTACTTC. Translation gives CASSAGLAGVQETQYF.

The rearrangement links TRBV2 to TRBJ2-1, with TRBD2 matching 10 bases. The CDR3 is 17 residues long. V dropped 1 base and J dropped 5; count of bases not matched to a gene: 8. Germline V gene data show CDR1 as SNHLY and CDR2 as FYNNEI. The CDR3 spells CASSEGAPSGRNNEQFF. The CDR3 coding sequence is TGTGCCAGCAGTGAAGGGGCCCCTAGCGGGAGAAACAATGAGCAGTTCTTC.

The chain uses TRBV6-1 and TRBJ1-1; 9 nucleotides agree with TRBD1. Losses at the gene ends were 0 bases for V and 0 bases for J; bases not matched to a gene: 5. CDR1 MNHNS and CDR2 SASEGT come from the germline V gene. The CDR3 runs to 17 residues. The CDR3 DNA is TGTGCCAGCAGTGAAGCTAGGGACAGGGCCATGAACACTGAAGCTTTCTTT. Translation gives CASSEARDRAMNTEAFF.

This rearrangement joins TRBV27 to TRBJ2-3; TRBD1 might be the D (5 bases). The CDR3 is made up of 22 amino acids. From germline, CDR1 is MNHEY and CDR2 SMNVEV (reference sequence). V was clipped by 5 bases and J by 0 bases, with 33 bases between them. The CDR3 bases are TGTGCCAGCAGTCTACCCCCGGGTACCCACCTGCGACAGCCCTCTAGCACAGATACGCAGTATTTT. Translation: CASSLPPGTHLRQPSSTDTQYF.

This clone has only one observation. The chain has TRBV6-4 and TRBJ2-7; TRBD2 matches 8 bases. Germline-derived CDR1 and CDR2 are MRHNA and SNTAGT. The CDR3 spans 18 residues. J lost 2 bases, V lost 5 bases, and 17 bases had no gene match. The CDR3 coding sequence is TGTGCCAGCAGTCCCACGGGCCCTATGGAGCGGGGGACCTACGAGCAGTACTTC. This sequence encodes CASSPTGPMERGTYEQYF.

The V call is TRBV5-6, the J call TRBJ2-3, with D perhaps matching TRBD1 (6 bases). The CDR3 length is 16 residues. The V gene's germline CDR1 is SGHDT and CDR2 YYEEEE. The ends were cut back, 4 bases at V and 1 base at J, with 16 bases in the middle. Written as DNA, the CDR3 is TGTGCCAGCAGCGGGCCGGGACAAGGGCGCACAGATACGCAGTATTTT. It codes for CASSGPGQGRTDTQYF.